Listed here are 15 T cell receptor beta chains from one sample, sequenced in a study of T cells in Graves' hyperthyroidism and ophthalmopathy. Authors of the study amplified TCR beta CDR3 regions from RNA transcripts. TCR CDR3 regions were first amplified by RT-PCR with HTBI primers. TCRdb ran MiXCR on the multiplex PCR reads and lists one entry per CDR3 protein. This table has hundreds of thousands of distinct CDR3 sequences, 14% appearing once. The sample comprised blood. These receptor sequences come from a woman between 40 and 55 years old with Graves' hyperthyroidism.

Comments on this clonotype: One base away lies a much larger clone, so this may be a sequencing read error. J is TRBJ1-1 and V is TRBV20-1; maybe TRBD1 (6 bases). The CDR3 is made up of 14 amino acids. Germline V gene lookup returns CDR1 DFQATT and CDR2 SNEGSKA (reference sequence). This CDR3 reads CSARRRGVDTEALF. Written as DNA, the CDR3 is TGCAGTGCTAGGCGCAGGGGCGTAGACACTGAAGCTCTCTTT.

This clonotype was detected many times. The V and J genes are TRBV7-2 and TRBJ1-5; possible D gene TRBD1, 5 bases. CDR3 length: 14 amino acids. Germline V lookup: CDR1 SGHTA, CDR2 FQGNSA. Deletions cut 5 bases from V and 1 base from J, with 9 bases between. CDR3 sequence: CASSQQASNQPQHF. In DNA, the CDR3 is TGTGCCAGCAGCCAACAGGCAAGCAATCAGCCCCAGCATTTT.

This rearrangement joins TRBV30 to TRBJ2-1, with 9 bases that match TRBD2. Looked up from germline, CDR1 is GTSNPN and CDR2 is SVGIG (reference sequence). The CDR3 has 14 amino acids. With V trimmed by 3 bases and J by 5 bases, 5 bases remained unmatched. In DNA, the CDR3 is TGTGCCTGGAGAGGACTAGCGAGGCACAATGAGCAGTTCTTC. It yields the protein CAWRGLARHNEQFF.

A few counts support this clonotype. The chain combines TRBV19 with TRBJ1-1; D is uncertain. Trimming removed 7 bases at V and 4 bases at J, with 19 bases between. This CDR3 contains 15 residues. Germline CDR1 is LNHDA and CDR2 is SQIVND (reference sequence). CDR3 DNA: TGTGCCAGTACCCTTCCCGGACTTAGGAGCACTGAAGCTTTCTTT. Its protein product is CASTLPGLRSTEAFF. Full variable domain (outside the CDR3, taken from reference TRBV19 and TRBJ1-1): DGGITQSPKYLFRKEGQNVTLSCEQNLNHDAMYWYRQDPGQGLRLIYYSQIVNDFQKGDIAEGYSVSREKKESFPLTVTSAQKNPTAFYLCASTLPGLRSTEAFFGQGTRLTVV.

This clonotype was observed at least ten times. CDR3 sequence reads: CASSQSPDLPYEQYF. In nucleotides, the CDR3 is TGCGCCAGCAGCCAATCCCCCGACTTGCCCTACGAGCAGTACTTC. This sequence joins TRBV4-1 and TRBJ2-7, with no clear D. Germline CDR1 reads MGHRA; CDR2 reads YSYEKL. The CDR3 consists of 15 residues. The V end lost 2 bases, the J end lost 2 bases, and 13 bases lay between the germline ends.

This clonotype was counted many times. The V call is TRBV28, the J call TRBJ2-7, with D possibly being TRBD2 (6 bases). Germline loops: CDR1 MDHEN, CDR2 SYDVKM. The V end was cut by 3 bases, the J end by 2 bases, with 14 bases between. The CDR3 sequence is 15 residues long. DNA of the CDR3: TGTGCCAGCAGTTTTGGGGACTCCGTAGCCTACGAGCAGTACTTC. This gives the protein CASSFGDSVAYEQYF.

This clonotype was seen at least ten times. This chain connects TRBV30 to TRBJ2-5; no clear D gene. CDR3 size: 12 residues. V lost 5 bases and J 1 base, leaving 8 bases between the germline ends. Per germline, CDR1 GTSNPN and CDR2 SVGIG (reference sequence). Here the CDR3 DNA reads TGTGCCTGGGATACCGGCCAAGAGACCCAGTACTTC. This sequence encodes CAWDTGQETQYF.

This clonotype was seen ten or more times. The CDR3 here is CASSEDTSVTDTQYF. The CDR3 nucleotides read TGTGCCAGCAGTGAGGATACTAGCGTCACAGATACGCAGTATTTT. The gene calls are TRBV2 and TRBJ2-3, with 7 bases lining up with TRBD2. This CDR3 comprises 15 residues. The ends lost 3 bases at V and 2 bases at J; junction bases unmatched: 5. CDR1 SNHLY and CDR2 FYNNEI come from the germline V gene. Full variable domain (missing parts from reference TRBV2 and TRBJ2-3): EPEVTQTPSHQVTQMGQEVILRCVPISNHLYFYWYRQILGQKVEFLVSFYNNEISEKSEIFDDQFSVERPDGSNFTLKIRSTKLEDSAMYFCASSEDTSVTDTQYFGPGTRLTVL.

This clonotype was observed at least ten times. The CDR3 DNA is TGCAGTGCAACGCCCCCCCGAACTGAAGCTTTCTTT. This gives the protein CSATPPRTEAFF. The V and J genes are TRBV20-1 and TRBJ1-1; D is undetermined. The V gene lost 6 bases and the J gene lost 5 bases, with 13 bases spanning the gap. Per germline, CDR1 DFQATT and CDR2 SNEGSKA (reference sequence). The CDR3 contains 12 residues.

This clonotype was detected only a few times. The chain is built from TRBV7-2 and TRBJ2-4; 12 bases fit TRBD2. This CDR3 is built from 17 residues. Unmatched junction bases numbered 5, after V lost 5 bases and J lost 0 bases. Looked up from germline, CDR1 is SGHTA and CDR2 is FQGNSA. CDR3 amino acids: CASSPQGLAGAKNIQYF. DNA for the CDR3: TGTGCCAGCAGCCCGCAGGGACTAGCGGGAGCCAAAAACATTCAGTACTTC.

Many counts were recorded for this clonotype. The gene calls are TRBV2 and TRBJ1-6; 9 bases match TRBD1. Trimming at V came to 11 bases and at J to 7 bases, leaving 6 bases not matched to a gene. The CDR3 consists of 13 residues. Per germline, CDR1 SNHLY and CDR2 FYNNEI. CDR3 DNA: TGTGCCGGGACAGGGTATTGGAATTCACCCCTCCACTTT. This codes for CAGTGYWNSPLHF.

This clonotype has at least ten counts. The chain links TRBV28 to TRBJ2-7; 9 bases match TRBD1. V trimming: 6 bases; J trimming: 0 bases; junction bases outside the gene matches: 3. The CDR3 runs to 14 residues. Per the germline V gene, CDR1 is MDHEN and CDR2 is SYDVKM. This CDR3 reads CASRGTGTSYEQYF. CDR3 nucleotide sequence: TGTGCCAGCAGGGGGACAGGGACCTCCTACGAGCAGTACTTC. The complete variable domain, with remaining parts taken from reference TRBV28 and TRBJ2-7, reads DVKVTQSSRYLVKRTGEKVFLECVQDMDHENMFWYRQDPGLGLRLIYFSYDVKMKEKGDIPEGYSVSREKKERFSLILESASTNQTSMYLCASRGTGTSYEQYFGPGTRLTVT.

The gene calls are TRBV29-1 and TRBJ2-1; D may be TRBD1 (6 bases). CDR3 length: 13 amino acids. Per the germline V gene, CDR1 is SQVTM and CDR2 is ANQGSEA. V lost 6 bases, J lost 4 bases, and 13 bases lay in between. The DNA for the CDR3 is TGCAGCGTGAACCGGGACATATACAATGAGCAGTTCTTC. Its translation: CSVNRDIYNEQFF.

This clonotype was counted many times. The gene calls are TRBV24-1 and TRBJ2-7; 8 bases align to TRBD2. The CDR3 totals 14 residues. The V and J ends lost 2 bases and 7 bases, in that order; junction bases with no gene match: 6. The V gene's germline CDR1 is KGHDR and CDR2 SFDVKD. CDR3 DNA sequence: TGTGCCACCAGTGATTCCGGGACTAGTAAAGAGCAGTACTTC. Protein: CATSDSGTSKEQYF.

This clonotype has only a few counts. V and J are TRBV10-2 and TRBJ2-7; 8 bases fit TRBD1. V gave up 8 bases and J gave up 3 bases; unmatched junction bases: 3. This CDR3 has 12 amino acids. Germline loops: CDR1 WSHSY, CDR2 SAAADI. CDR3 in amino acids: CASGDRIYEQYF. Here the CDR3 DNA reads TGCGCCAGCGGGGACAGGATCTACGAGCAGTACTTC.